These 2 T cell receptor beta chains share one sample of origin, sequenced in a study of Tregs in tolerant kidney transplant recipients. Only in-frame clones appear in the TCRdb table, and some are missing; sequencing was by immunoSEQ multiplex PCR. The sample carries approximately 82,000 clones, 93% recorded once. Related graft donors supplied nonmyeloablative bone marrow transplants, and mixed chimerism was transient. Sequenced here: CD4+ T cells from blood (PBMCs), sampled 12 months after the transplant. All receptors derive from a human patient who received a combined kidney and bone marrow transplant. Some of these T cells may belong to the graft donor.

V is TRBV4-3 and J is TRBJ2-2; D may be TRBD1 (6 bases). Germline loops: CDR1 LGHNA, CDR2 YSLEER. The ends were cut back, 3 bases at V and 6 bases at J, with 17 bases in the middle. This CDR3 has 16 amino acids. In DNA, the CDR3 is TGCGCCAGCAGCCAGGGGGACATCAGCTGGTCCGGGGAGCTGTTTTTT. As protein: CASSQGDISWSGELFF.

Regarding this clone: The identical CDR3 is also encoded by other nucleotide sequences in the sample. The DNA for the CDR3 is TGTGCCAGTAGTTCAGGTCGATCCTCCTACAATGAGCAGTTCTTC. It specifies CASSSGRSSYNEQFF. The chain combines TRBV19 with TRBJ2-1; no clear D. CDR1 and CDR2 from the germline V gene are LNHDA and SQIVND (reference sequence). Trimming removed 5 bases from V and 0 bases from J, with 11 bases in between. The CDR3 length is 15 residues.